The 14 T cell receptor beta chains presented below share a single source sample, sequenced in a study of blood T cell repertoires in COVID-19. The protocol was immunoSEQ multiplex PCR, while the TCRdb copy is restricted to in-frame clones and leaves out a portion. The table lists around 330,000 clones, around 91% of them singletons. Source material: PBMCs or T cells enriched from blood (not recorded which). These TCRs come from a woman in her 40s who had recovered from COVID-19.

The chain has TRBV14 and TRBJ2-7, with D possibly TRBD1 on 7 matching bases. With 4 bases removed from V and 4 bases from J, the gap between germline ends came to 17 bases. The germline V gene encodes CDR1 SGHDN and CDR2 FVKESK. The CDR3 length is 15 residues. The CDR3 loop reads CASSLYGAGGYEQYF. In DNA form, the CDR3 reads TGTGCCAGCAGCCTATATGGCGCAGGGGGGTACGAGCAGTACTTC.

V is TRBV9 and J is TRBJ1-3; 11 nucleotides match TRBD1. The J segment lost 9 bases and the V segment lost 3 bases, leaving 8 bases of the junction unmatched. This CDR3 comprises 15 residues. Germline V gene sequence: CDR1 SGDLS, CDR2 YYNGEE. The chain's CDR3 is CASSAPGTGGPTIYF. Written as DNA, the CDR3 is TGTGCCAGCAGCGCTCCCGGGACAGGGGGTCCCACCATATATTTT. The variable domain in full, completed from reference TRBV9 and TRBJ1-3, reads DSGVTQTPKHLITATGQRVTLRCSPRSGDLSVYWYQQSLDQGLQFLIQYYNGEERAKGNILERFSAQQFPDLHSELNLSSLELGDSALYFCASSAPGTGGPTIYFGEGSWLTVV.

This clone was recorded once. The gene calls are TRBV30 and TRBJ1-1; D remains unclear. Germline CDR1 and CDR2: GTSNPN and SVGIG (reference sequence). The CDR3 has 13 amino acids. Trimming cost V 3 bases and J 0 bases, with 8 bases left between them. The CDR3, as DNA: TGTGCCTGGAGGGCGGGAGTGAACACTGAAGCTTTCTTT. It specifies CAWRAGVNTEAFF.

In this sample, this clone turned up once. The chain combines TRBV20-1 with TRBJ2-2, with D possibly matching TRBD2 (5 bases). V lost 3 bases, J lost 3 bases, and 14 bases lay in between. The CDR3 is made up of 15 amino acids. CDR1 DFQATT and CDR2 SNEGSKA come from the germline V gene (reference sequence). CDR3 sequence (DNA): TGCAGTGCTAGTGGGCGGGTCGGGGACACCGGGGAGCTGTTTTTT. Its protein is CSASGRVGDTGELFF.

The chain links TRBV7-3 to TRBJ2-1; maybe TRBD2 (5 bases). CDR1 and CDR2 (germline): SGHTA, FQGTGA. The length of the CDR3 is 14 residues. Trimming took 1 base from V and 3 from J, leaving 7 bases between them. The CDR3 DNA follows: TGTGCCAGCAGCTTAATCGAGGGCTACAATGAGCAGTTCTTC. Encoded protein: CASSLIEGYNEQFF. The variable domain in full, completed from reference TRBV7-3 and TRBJ2-1, reads GAGVSQTPSNKVTEKGKYVELRCDPISGHTALYWYRQSLGQGPEFLIYFQGTGAADDSGLPNDRFFAVRPEGSVSTLKIQRTERGDSAVYLCASSLIEGYNEQFFGPGTRLTVL.

This clone was detected once. The CDR3 region has the DNA TGTGCCAGCAGCGTAGATAAGGCTAGCGGGAGGAACGAGCAGTACTTC. Translated, it gives CASSVDKASGRNEQYF. The chain combines TRBV9 with TRBJ2-7, with 11 bases identical to TRBD2. This CDR3 is built from 16 residues. CDR1 is SGDLS, CDR2 YYNGEE, per germline. Trimming removed 0 bases from V and 5 bases from J; junction bases left unmatched: 7.

The chain combines TRBV7-9 with TRBJ2-7; 9 bases match TRBD2. CDR3 length equals 16 residues. CDR1 and CDR2 (germline): SEHNR, FQNEAQ (reference sequence). V was pared by 4 bases and J by 3 bases, with 10 bases of the junction left unmatched. The CDR3 spells CASSSLTSGLYYEQYF. CDR3 DNA sequence: TGTGCCAGCAGCTCCTTGACTAGCGGTCTTTACTACGAGCAGTACTTC.

Comment on this clone: The sample contains more than one DNA sequence encoding this CDR3. The chain links TRBV7-3 to TRBJ2-5; TRBD1 might be the D (6 bases). The germline CDR1 and CDR2 sequences are SGHTA and FQGTGA. The CDR3 covers 13 residues. The germline V and J ends were trimmed by 9 bases and 1 base, with 12 bases remaining between them. Here the CDR3 DNA reads TGTGCCAGTTCGAGGGGGTCCCAAGAGACCCAGTACTTC. It is translated as CASSRGSQETQYF.

The chain carries TRBV7-2 and TRBJ2-7, with 9 bases identical to TRBD2. Germline values: CDR1 SGHTA, CDR2 FQGNSA. CDR3 length equals 16 residues. The V and J ends lost 1 base and 2 bases, in that order; junction bases with no gene match: 6. DNA of the CDR3: TGTGCCAGCAGCTTAGGCGAAGCGGGAGGCCCCTACGAGCAGTACTTC. Its protein is CASSLGEAGGPYEQYF.

The chain carries TRBV27 and TRBJ2-2; 13 bases agree with TRBD2. V shed 7 bases, J shed 8 bases, and the junction held 10 bases outside the gene matches. Looked up from germline, CDR1 is MNHEY and CDR2 is SMNVEV (reference sequence). This CDR3 contains 16 residues. The CDR3 region has the DNA TGTGCCAGCACCGACCCGGGACTAGCGGGGAGGGGGGAGCTGTTTTTT. This encodes CASTDPGLAGRGELFF.

The chain links TRBV19 to TRBJ2-1, with 9 positions matching TRBD1. V lost 8 bases and J lost 4; bases outside the gene matches: 12. Germline V gene data show CDR1 as LNHDA and CDR2 as SQIVND (reference sequence). The CDR3 covers 16 residues. The CDR3 DNA reads as TGTGCCAGTCGGTCCGGGACAGGGAATTGGTACAATGAGCAGTTCTTC. This gives the protein CASRSGTGNWYNEQFF.

Comments on this clone: A read error may produce the germline difference seen at one junction end. The V call is TRBV25-1, the J call TRBJ2-1; D perhaps matches TRBD1 (5 bases). This CDR3 contains 15 residues. CDR1 MGHDK and CDR2 SYGVNS come from the germline V gene. In DNA form, the CDR3 reads TGTGCCAGCTGTCGTACCTCCCAGGGCCTCAATGAGCATTTCTTC. It yields the protein CASCRTSQGLNEHFF.

V and J are TRBV9 and TRBJ2-1, with TRBD2 identical over 8 bases. With 3 bases clipped from V and 4 bases from J, the junction kept 6 bases outside the gene matches. Per the germline V gene, CDR1 is SGDLS and CDR2 is YYNGEE. The CDR3 has 15 amino acids. The CDR3 DNA reads as TGTGCCAGCAGCGATTTAGCGGGACCTTACAATGAGCAGTTCTTC. This gives the protein CASSDLAGPYNEQFF.

V usage is TRBV10-3 and J usage is TRBJ1-6; D is ambiguous. V was clipped by 4 bases and J by 8 bases, with 12 bases between them. The germline CDR1 and CDR2 sequences are ENHRY and SYGVKD. The CDR3 contains 14 residues. DNA of the CDR3: TGTGCCATCAGTGGGAAAGCGTACGATTCACCCCTCCACTTT. Translation gives CAISGKAYDSPLHF.